These 16 T cell receptor beta chains were sequenced from one sample in a study of blood T cell repertoires in COVID-19 (dated by TCRdb to about 2020). Library generation was performed with the immunoSEQ multiplex PCR assay. TCRdb holds this immuneACCESS table with in-frame rearrangements only. Some clones are missing; in checked studies, unresolved V genes explain under half, and the rest has no known cause. Here the sample has more than 200,000 clones; over 70% occur a single time. The biggest ten clones account for around 26% of the sample. The sequenced material came from peripheral blood. These receptors came from a man between 35 and 55 years old with acute or convalescent COVID-19.

J is TRBJ1-2 and V is TRBV11-2; TRBD1 aligns across 10 bases. The CDR3 has 16 residues. V dropped 5 bases and J dropped 5; count of bases not matched to a gene: 11. Germline CDR1 and CDR2: SGHAT and FQNNGV. The CDR3 loop reads CASSAIGTGVGYGYTF. Written as DNA, the CDR3 is TGTGCCAGCAGCGCTATAGGGACAGGGGTGGGGTATGGCTACACCTTC.

This clone was detected ten times or more. This chain connects TRBV4-1 to TRBJ2-6; D is perhaps TRBD1 (6 bases). The germline V gene encodes CDR1 MGHRA and CDR2 YSYEKL. CDR3 length: 20 residues. Trimming took 2 bases from V and 0 from J, leaving 20 bases between them. CDR3 loop: CASSQSPRDILFSGANVLTF. The CDR3 DNA sequence: TGCGCCAGCAGCCAATCCCCCCGGGACATCCTATTCTCTGGGGCCAACGTCCTGACTTTC.

V is TRBV27 and J is TRBJ1-6; D ambiguous. V lost 2 bases, J lost 10 bases, and 15 bases lay in between. This CDR3 is built from 15 residues. CDR1 is MNHEY, CDR2 SMNVEV, per germline (reference sequence). CDR3 nucleotides: TGTGCCAGCAGTTTAGTTTCGGGGAGAGGCTCACCCCTCCACTTT. Translation gives CASSLVSGRGSPLHF.

V is TRBV6-5 and J is TRBJ1-4; D is unresolved. Trimming took off 4 bases at V and 3 bases at J, with 12 bases between the two ends. The CDR3 is 15 amino acids. CDR1 is MNHEY and CDR2 is SVGAGI in the germline V gene. The CDR3 is CASSSSNGANEKLFF. The CDR3 DNA follows: TGTGCCAGCAGTTCTTCAAACGGGGCTAATGAAAAACTGTTTTTT.

This chain connects TRBV5-1 to TRBJ1-2; weak D call: TRBD1 (5 bases). In germline, CDR1 is SGHRS, CDR2 YFSETQ. V gave up 4 bases and J gave up 8 bases, with 15 bases separating them. This CDR3 spans 13 amino acids. CDR3 sequence: CASSLDGGEGYTF. The CDR3 DNA reads TGCGCCAGCAGCCTGGACGGGGGGGAAGGCTACACCTTC.

This chain joins TRBV7-6 and TRBJ2-2, with TRBD2 matching 9 bases. Trimming cost V 5 bases and J 7 bases; bases outside gene matches: 14. The CDR3 runs 17 residues. CDR1 and CDR2 (germline): SGHVS, FNYEAQ. The CDR3 reads CASSPLRSGGRGGELFF. CDR3 nucleotides: TGTGCCAGCAGCCCCCTCAGGTCCGGCGGGAGGGGCGGGGAGCTGTTTTTT.

This clone was seen only a few times. The chain recombines TRBV7-9 with TRBJ1-1, with TRBD1 matching 9 bases. The CDR3 consists of 16 residues. Germline CDR1 and CDR2: SEHNR and FQNEAQ (reference sequence). After removal of 5 bases from V and 5 bases from J, the junction contained 12 bases not matched to a gene. As DNA, the CDR3 is TGTGCCAGCAGCCCCCGGGGGGACAGGGTTGTAACTGAAGCTTTCTTT. Encoded protein: CASSPRGDRVVTEAFF. Supplemented by reference TRBV7-9 and TRBJ1-1, the full variable domain reads DTGVSQNPRHKITKRGQNVTFRCDPISEHNRLYWYRQTLGQGPEFLTYFQNEAQLEKSRLLSDRFSAERPKGSFSTLEIQRTEQGDSAMYLCASSPRGDRVVTEAFFGQGTRLTVV.

In its sample, this clone was seen once. The chain is built from TRBV19 and TRBJ1-1, with a tentative D call TRBD1 (5 bases). CDR1 is LNHDA, CDR2 SQIVND, per germline (reference sequence). Trimming removed 6 bases at V and 1 base at J, with 15 bases between. The CDR3 is made up of 15 amino acids. This CDR3 reads CASSGTGDTNTEAFF. CDR3 in DNA: TGTGCCAGTAGCGGCACGGGGGATACGAACACTGAAGCTTTCTTT. Combining the CDR3 with reference TRBV19 and TRBJ1-1 gives the whole variable domain DGGITQSPKYLFRKEGQNVTLSCEQNLNHDAMYWYRQDPGQGLRLIYYSQIVNDFQKGDIAEGYSVSREKKESFPLTVTSAQKNPTAFYLCASSGTGDTNTEAFFGQGTRLTVV.

The rearrangement joins TRBV4-3 to TRBJ1-4; D is unresolved. The germline CDR1 and CDR2 sequences are LGHNA and YSLEER. The CDR3 contains 16 residues. V gave up 4 bases and J gave up 0 bases, with 12 bases separating them. The DNA for the CDR3 is TGCGCCAGCAGCCGGGCCCCCGGGGCAACTAATGAAAAACTGTTTTTT. Its translation: CASSRAPGATNEKLFF.

J is TRBJ2-5 and V is TRBV30; the D gene is possibly TRBD2 (6 bases). Germline V gene data show CDR1 as GTSNPN and CDR2 as SVGIG (reference sequence). Trimming stripped 7 bases from V and 4 bases from J, with 19 bases between. CDR3 length: 14 amino acids. This chain's CDR3 is CAYITSSWGETQYF. Here the CDR3 DNA reads TGTGCCTACATAACTAGCTCCTGGGGAGAGACCCAGTACTTC.

The chain links TRBV30 to TRBJ2-5, with 7 bases matching TRBD1. CDR1 and CDR2 from the germline V gene are GTSNPN and SVGIG (reference sequence). The V gene end was trimmed by 3 bases and the J gene end by 1 base; junction bases not matched to a gene: 5. The CDR3 runs 14 residues. CDR3 sequence: CAWSITGVQETQYF. The CDR3 DNA is TGTGCCTGGAGCATAACAGGGGTCCAAGAGACCCAGTACTTC.

The chain couples TRBV7-2 to TRBJ2-4; TRBD1 matches at 10 bases. Germline loops: CDR1 SGHTA, CDR2 FQGNSA. Trimming cost V 3 bases and J 2 bases; bases outside gene matches: 10. This CDR3 is 18 amino acids long. The CDR3 DNA is TGTGCCAGCAGCTTCTCCGGGACAGGGGTTGGGACCAAAAACATTCAGTACTTC. Translation: CASSFSGTGVGTKNIQYF.

CDR3: CASSSRSYEQYF. As DNA, the CDR3 is TGTGCCAGCAGCTCCCGCTCCTACGAGCAGTACTTC. V gene TRBV7-2 combines with J gene TRBJ2-7; unclear D gene. Germline V CDR1 and CDR2: SGHTA, FQGNSA. The CDR3 is 12 residues long. V was trimmed by 4 bases and J by 0 bases, leaving 4 bases between them.

In nucleotides, the CDR3 is TGTGCCAGCAGCGTAGAGGCAGGGAAAGGAAACACCATATATTTT. This sequence encodes CASSVEAGKGNTIYF. V gene TRBV9 combines with J gene TRBJ1-3, with TRBD1 as a possible D gene (5 bases). This CDR3 region has 15 residues. The germline gives CDR1 SGDLS, CDR2 YYNGEE. The V end was cut by 0 bases, the J end by 4 bases, with 11 bases between.

This clone was seen just once. The chain joins TRBV19 to TRBJ2-7; tentatively, D is TRBD1 (5 bases). V was pared by 5 bases and J by 3 bases, with 17 bases between. Germline V gene sequence: CDR1 LNHDA, CDR2 SQIVND (reference sequence). This CDR3 comprises 15 residues. The CDR3 loop reads CASSLPGHSVYEQYF. CDR3 nucleotides: TGTGCCAGTAGTCTCCCAGGGCATTCTGTCTACGAGCAGTACTTC.

This clone was seen only a few times. The rearrangement joins TRBV25-1 to TRBJ1-5; TRBD1 matches 10 bases. Per the germline V gene, CDR1 is MGHDK and CDR2 is SYGVNS. CDR3 size: 16 residues. Trimming at V came to 7 bases and at J to 2 bases, leaving 8 bases not matched to a gene. The CDR3 nucleotides are TGTGCCAGCAACAGGACAGGGGGGAATGGCAATCAGCCCCAGCATTTT. It is translated as CASNRTGGNGNQPQHF. The full variable domain, with the rest looked up from reference TRBV25-1 and TRBJ1-5, is EADIYQTPRYLVIGTGKKITLECSQTMGHDKMYWYQQDPGMELHLIHYSYGVNSTEKGDLSSESTVSRIRTEHFPLTLESARPSHTSQYLCASNRTGGNGNQPQHFGDGTRLSIL.